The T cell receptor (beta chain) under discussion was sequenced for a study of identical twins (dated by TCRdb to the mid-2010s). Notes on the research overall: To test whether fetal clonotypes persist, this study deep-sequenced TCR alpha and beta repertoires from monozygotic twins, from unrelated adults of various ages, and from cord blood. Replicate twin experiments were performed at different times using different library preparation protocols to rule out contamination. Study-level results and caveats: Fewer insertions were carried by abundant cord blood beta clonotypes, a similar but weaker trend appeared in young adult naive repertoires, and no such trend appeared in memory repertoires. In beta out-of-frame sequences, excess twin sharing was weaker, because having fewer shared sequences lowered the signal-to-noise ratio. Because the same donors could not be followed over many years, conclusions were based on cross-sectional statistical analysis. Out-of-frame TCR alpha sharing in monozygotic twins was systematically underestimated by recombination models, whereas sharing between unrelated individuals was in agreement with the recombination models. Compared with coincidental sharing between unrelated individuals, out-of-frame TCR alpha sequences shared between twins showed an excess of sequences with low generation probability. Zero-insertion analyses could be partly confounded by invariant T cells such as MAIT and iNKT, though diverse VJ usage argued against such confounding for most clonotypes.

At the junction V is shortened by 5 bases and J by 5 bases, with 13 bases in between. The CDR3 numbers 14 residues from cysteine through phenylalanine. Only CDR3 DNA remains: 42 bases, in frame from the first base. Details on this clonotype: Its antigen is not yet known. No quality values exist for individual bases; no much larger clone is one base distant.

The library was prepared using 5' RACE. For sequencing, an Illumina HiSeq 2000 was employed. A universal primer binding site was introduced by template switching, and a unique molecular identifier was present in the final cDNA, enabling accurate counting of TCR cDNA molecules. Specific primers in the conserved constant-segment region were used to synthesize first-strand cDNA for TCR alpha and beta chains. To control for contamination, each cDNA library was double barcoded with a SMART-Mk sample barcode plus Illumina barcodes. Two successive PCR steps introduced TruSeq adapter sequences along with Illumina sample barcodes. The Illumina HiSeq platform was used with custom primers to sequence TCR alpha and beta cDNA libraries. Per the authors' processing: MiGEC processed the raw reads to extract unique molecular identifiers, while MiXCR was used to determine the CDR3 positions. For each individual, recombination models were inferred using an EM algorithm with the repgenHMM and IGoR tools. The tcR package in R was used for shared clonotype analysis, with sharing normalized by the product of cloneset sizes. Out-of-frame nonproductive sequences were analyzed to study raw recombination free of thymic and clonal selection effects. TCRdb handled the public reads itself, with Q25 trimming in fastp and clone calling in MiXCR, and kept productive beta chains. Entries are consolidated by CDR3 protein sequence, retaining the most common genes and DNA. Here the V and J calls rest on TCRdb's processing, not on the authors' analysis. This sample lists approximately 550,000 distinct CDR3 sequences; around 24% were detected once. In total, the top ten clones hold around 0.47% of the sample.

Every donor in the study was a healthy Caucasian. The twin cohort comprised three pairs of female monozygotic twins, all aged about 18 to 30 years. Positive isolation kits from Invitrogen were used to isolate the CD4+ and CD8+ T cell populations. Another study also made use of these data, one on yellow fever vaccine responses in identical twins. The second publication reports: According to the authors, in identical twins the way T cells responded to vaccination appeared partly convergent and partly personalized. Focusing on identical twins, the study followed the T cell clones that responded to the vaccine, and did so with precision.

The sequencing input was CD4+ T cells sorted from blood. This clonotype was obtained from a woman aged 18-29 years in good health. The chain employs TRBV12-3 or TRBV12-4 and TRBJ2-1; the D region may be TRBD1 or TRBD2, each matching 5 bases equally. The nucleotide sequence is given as TGTGCCAGCAGTCCGGGACCGCTAAACAATGAGCAGTTCTTC. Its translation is CASSPGPLNNEQFF.